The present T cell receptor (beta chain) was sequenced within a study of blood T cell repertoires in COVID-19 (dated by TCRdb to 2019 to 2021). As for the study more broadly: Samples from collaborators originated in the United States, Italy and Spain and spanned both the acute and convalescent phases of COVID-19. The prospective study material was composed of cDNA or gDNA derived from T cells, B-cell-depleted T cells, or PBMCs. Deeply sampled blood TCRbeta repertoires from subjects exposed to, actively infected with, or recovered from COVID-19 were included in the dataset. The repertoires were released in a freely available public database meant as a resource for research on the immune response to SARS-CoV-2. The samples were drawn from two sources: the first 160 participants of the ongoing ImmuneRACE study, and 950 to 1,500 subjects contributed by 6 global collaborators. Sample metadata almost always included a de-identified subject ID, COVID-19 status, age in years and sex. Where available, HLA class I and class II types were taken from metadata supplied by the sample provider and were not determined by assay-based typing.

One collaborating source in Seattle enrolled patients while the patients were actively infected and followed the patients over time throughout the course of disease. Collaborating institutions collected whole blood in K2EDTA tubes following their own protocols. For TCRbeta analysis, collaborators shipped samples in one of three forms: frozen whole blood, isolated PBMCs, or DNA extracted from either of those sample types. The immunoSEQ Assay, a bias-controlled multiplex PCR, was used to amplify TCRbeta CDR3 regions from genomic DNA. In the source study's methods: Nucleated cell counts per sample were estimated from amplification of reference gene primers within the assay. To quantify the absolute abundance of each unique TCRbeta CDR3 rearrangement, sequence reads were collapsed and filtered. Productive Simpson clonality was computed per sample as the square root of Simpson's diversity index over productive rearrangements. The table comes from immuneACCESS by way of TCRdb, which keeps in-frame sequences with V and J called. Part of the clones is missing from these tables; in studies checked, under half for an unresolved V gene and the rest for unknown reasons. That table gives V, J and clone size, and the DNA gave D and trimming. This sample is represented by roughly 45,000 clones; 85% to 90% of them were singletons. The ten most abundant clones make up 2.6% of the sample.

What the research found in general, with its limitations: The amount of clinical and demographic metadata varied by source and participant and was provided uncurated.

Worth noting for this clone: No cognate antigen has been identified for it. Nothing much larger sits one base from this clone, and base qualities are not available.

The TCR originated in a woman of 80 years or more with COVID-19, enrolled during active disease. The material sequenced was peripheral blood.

The CDR3 region: CASSLISVLNEQFF. The DNA reads TGTGCCAGCAGCTTAATATCGGTACTTAATGAGCAGTTCTTC. The chain employs TRBV7-2 and TRBJ2-1; no D gene call is confident. The germline V gene sets CDR1 to SGHTA and CDR2 to FQGNSA. Relative to germline, V is 2 bases shorter and J is 7 bases shorter, with 12 bases between their ends. CDR3 length: 14 amino acids, cysteine to phenylalanine. The only DNA kept is the CDR3, 42 bases in frame from the first base.